This T cell receptor beta chain appears in the sequencing data of a study of blood T cell repertoires in COVID-19. TCRdb keeps only in-frame clones here, not all; method: immunoSEQ multiplex PCR. The sample records over 100,000 clones, 85% to 90% being singletons. The CDR3 sequence is 16 residues long. V dropped 2 bases and J dropped 0 bases, with 10 bases sitting between them. Per the germline V gene, CDR1 is MDHEN and CDR2 is SYDVKM. Material for sequencing was peripheral blood. The source of this sequence is a human donor in a cohort sampled during active COVID-19. V and J are TRBV28 and TRBJ1-4; no firm D call. CDR3: CASSLRRGTTNEKLFF. CDR3 nucleotide sequence: TGTGCCAGCAGTTTACGTCGCGGGACAACTAATGAAAAACTGTTTTTT.